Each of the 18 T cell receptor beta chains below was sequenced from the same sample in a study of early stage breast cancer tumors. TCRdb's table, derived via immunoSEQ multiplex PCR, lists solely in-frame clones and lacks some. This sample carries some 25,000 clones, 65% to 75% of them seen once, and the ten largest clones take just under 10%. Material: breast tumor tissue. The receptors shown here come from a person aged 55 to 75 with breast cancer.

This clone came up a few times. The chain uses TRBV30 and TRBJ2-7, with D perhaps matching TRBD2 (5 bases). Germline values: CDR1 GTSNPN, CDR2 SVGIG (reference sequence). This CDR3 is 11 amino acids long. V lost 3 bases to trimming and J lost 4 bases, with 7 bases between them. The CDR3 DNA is TGTGCCTGGAGAAGGGAGTACGAGCAGTACTTC. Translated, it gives CAWRREYEQYF. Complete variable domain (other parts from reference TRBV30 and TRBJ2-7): SQTIHQWPATLVQPVGSPLSLECTVEGTSNPNLYWYRQAAGRGLQLLFYSVGIGQISSEVPQNLSASRPQDRQFILSSKKLLLSDSGFYLCAWRREYEQYFGPGTRLTVT.

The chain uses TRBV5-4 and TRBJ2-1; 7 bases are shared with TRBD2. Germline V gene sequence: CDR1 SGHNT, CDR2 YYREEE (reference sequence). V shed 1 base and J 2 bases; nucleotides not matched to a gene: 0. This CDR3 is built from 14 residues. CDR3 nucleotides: TGTGCCAGCAGCTTGCGGGGGGCCTACAATGAGCAGTTCTTC. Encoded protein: CASSLRGAYNEQFF.

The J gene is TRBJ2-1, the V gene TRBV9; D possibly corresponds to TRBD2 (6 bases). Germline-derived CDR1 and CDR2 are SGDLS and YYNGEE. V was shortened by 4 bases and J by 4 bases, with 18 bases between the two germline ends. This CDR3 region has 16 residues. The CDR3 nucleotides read TGTGCCAGCAGCAAAGACGTCGGGAGTGGGTACAATGAGCAGTTCTTC. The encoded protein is CASSKDVGSGYNEQFF.

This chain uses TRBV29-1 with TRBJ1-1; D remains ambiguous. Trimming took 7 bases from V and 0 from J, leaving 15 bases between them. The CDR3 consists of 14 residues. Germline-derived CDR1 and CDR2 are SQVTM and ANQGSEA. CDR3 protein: CSGGLAGMNTEAFF. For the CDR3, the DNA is TGCAGCGGGGGTTTAGCGGGGATGAACACTGAAGCTTTCTTT.

CDR3 coding DNA: TGCGCCAGCAGCTTCGCTCATGGGGGGACTGAAGCTTTCTTT. Amino acids: CASSFAHGGTEAFF. This chain links TRBV5-1 with TRBJ1-1; a possible D gene is TRBD1 (5 bases). The CDR3 is 14 residues long. Trimming pared 2 bases from V and 5 bases from J, leaving 13 bases between. Germline CDR1 and CDR2: SGHRS and YFSETQ.

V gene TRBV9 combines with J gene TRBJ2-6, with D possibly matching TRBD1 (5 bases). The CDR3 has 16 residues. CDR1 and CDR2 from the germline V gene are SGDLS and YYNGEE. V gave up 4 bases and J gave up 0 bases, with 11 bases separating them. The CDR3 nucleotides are TGTGCCAGCAGCACTACAGGTTTCTCTGGGGCCAACGTCCTGACTTTC. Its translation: CASSTTGFSGANVLTF. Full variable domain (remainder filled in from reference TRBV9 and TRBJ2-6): DSGVTQTPKHLITATGQRVTLRCSPRSGDLSVYWYQQSLDQGLQFLIQYYNGEERAKGNILERFSAQQFPDLHSELNLSSLELGDSALYFCASSTTGFSGANVLTFGAGSRLTVL.

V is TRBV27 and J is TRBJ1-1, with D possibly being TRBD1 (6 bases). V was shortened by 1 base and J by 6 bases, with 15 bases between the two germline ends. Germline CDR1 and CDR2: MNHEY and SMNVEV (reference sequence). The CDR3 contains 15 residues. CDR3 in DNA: TGTGCCAGCAGTTTATTAGCAGGGGTTGGCGCTGAAGCTTTCTTT. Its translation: CASSLLAGVGAEAFF.

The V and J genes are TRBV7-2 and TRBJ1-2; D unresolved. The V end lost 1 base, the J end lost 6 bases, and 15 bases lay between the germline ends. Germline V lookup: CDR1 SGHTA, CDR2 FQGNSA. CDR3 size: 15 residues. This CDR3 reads CASSLVTRSADGYTF. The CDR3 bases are TGTGCCAGCAGCTTAGTTACTAGAAGTGCAGATGGCTACACCTTC.

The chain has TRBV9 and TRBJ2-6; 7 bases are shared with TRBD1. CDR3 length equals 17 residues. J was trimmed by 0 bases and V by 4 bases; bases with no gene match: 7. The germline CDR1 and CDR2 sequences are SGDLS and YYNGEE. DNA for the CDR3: TGTGCCAGCAGCTTCCGACAGGGTTACTCTGGGGCCAACGTCCTGACTTTC. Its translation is CASSFRQGYSGANVLTF.

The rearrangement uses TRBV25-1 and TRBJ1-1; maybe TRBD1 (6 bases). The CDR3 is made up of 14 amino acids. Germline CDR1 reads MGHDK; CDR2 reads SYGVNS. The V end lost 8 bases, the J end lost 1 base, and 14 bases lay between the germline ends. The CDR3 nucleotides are TGTGCCAGCGGACCAGGACAGTCGAACACTGAAGCTTTCTTT. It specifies CASGPGQSNTEAFF.

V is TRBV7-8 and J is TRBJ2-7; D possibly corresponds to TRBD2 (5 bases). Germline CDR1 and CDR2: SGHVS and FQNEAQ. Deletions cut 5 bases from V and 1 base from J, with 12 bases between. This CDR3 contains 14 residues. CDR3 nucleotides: TGTGCCAGCAGCAGAGCGGCGAATTCCTACGAGCAGTACTTC. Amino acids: CASSRAANSYEQYF.

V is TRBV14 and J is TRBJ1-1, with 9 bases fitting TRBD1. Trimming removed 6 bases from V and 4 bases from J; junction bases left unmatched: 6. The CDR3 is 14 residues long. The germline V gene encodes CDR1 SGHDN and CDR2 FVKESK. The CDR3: CASSVGTGFTEAFF. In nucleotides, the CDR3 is TGTGCCAGCAGTGTTGGGACAGGGTTCACTGAAGCTTTCTTT.

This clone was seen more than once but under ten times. The CDR3 spells CASSQVDRISGNTIYF. The CDR3 DNA reads as TGTGCCAGCAGCCAGGTGGACAGGATCTCTGGAAACACCATATATTTT. The chain has TRBV4-2 and TRBJ1-3, with TRBD1 matching over 7 bases. Germline values: CDR1 LGHNA, CDR2 YNFKEQ. V lost 3 bases to trimming and J lost 0 bases; unmatched junction nucleotides: 5. The CDR3 is 16 amino acids.

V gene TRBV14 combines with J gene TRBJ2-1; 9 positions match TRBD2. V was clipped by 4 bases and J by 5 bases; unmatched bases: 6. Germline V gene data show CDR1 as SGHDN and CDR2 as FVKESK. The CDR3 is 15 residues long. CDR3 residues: CASSLKTSGNNEQFF. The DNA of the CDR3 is TGTGCCAGCAGCCTAAAGACTAGCGGAAACAATGAGCAGTTCTTC. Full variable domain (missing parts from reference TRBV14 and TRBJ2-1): EAGVTQFPSHSVIEKGQTVTLRCDPISGHDNLYWYRRVMGKEIKFLLHFVKESKQDESGMPNNRFLAERTGGTYSTLKVQPAELEDSGVYFCASSLKTSGNNEQFFGPGTRLTVL.

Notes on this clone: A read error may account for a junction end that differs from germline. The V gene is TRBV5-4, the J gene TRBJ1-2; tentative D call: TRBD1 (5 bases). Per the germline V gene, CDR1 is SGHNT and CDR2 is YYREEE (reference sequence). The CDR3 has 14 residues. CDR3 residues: CASSQSQGGYGYTF. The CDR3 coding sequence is TGCGCCAGCAGCCAATCTCAGGGTGGTTATGGCTACACCTTC.

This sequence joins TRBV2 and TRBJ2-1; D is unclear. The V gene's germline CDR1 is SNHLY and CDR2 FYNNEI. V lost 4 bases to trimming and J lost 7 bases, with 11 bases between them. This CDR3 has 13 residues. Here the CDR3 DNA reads TGTGCCAGCAGTGTGGGCAGTTCTAATGAGCAGTTCTTC. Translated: CASSVGSSNEQFF.

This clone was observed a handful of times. For the CDR3, the DNA is TGTGCCAGCAGTGAAGCGCTACAGGGTGGTGGCTACACCTTC. It codes for CASSEALQGGGYTF. V usage is TRBV2 and J usage is TRBJ1-2; weak D call: TRBD1 (6 bases). Trimming removed 0 bases from V and 7 bases from J, with 12 bases in between. The CDR3 is made up of 14 amino acids. The germline V gene encodes CDR1 SNHLY and CDR2 FYNNEI.

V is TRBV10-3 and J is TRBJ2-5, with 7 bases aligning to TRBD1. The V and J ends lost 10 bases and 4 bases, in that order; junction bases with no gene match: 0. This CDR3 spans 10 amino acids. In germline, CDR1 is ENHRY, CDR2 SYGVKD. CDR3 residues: CATGGETQYF. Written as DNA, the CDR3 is TGTGCCACAGGGGGAGAGACCCAGTACTTC.